This record concerns one T cell receptor (beta chain) sequence. Its target is unknown. This CDR3 is built from 15 residues. Each replicate PCR on the sorted subsets used 150 to 200 ng DNA (around 30,000 T cell genomes). Only in-frame clones appear in the TCRdb table, and some are missing; sequencing was by immunoSEQ multiplex PCR. The data contain more than 400,000 clones, 90% to 96% of them singletons. This sample stems from a study of shared clonotypes between healthy human individuals. The study, taken as a whole, reports: Among the subsets, naive ones generally showed larger estimated richness than memory ones. Investigators collected only blood, and repertoires in tissues likely differ.

The sequencing sample was made of naive CD4+ T cells sorted from blood. Subset defined: CD45RA+ positively selected. The chain joins TRBV21-1 to TRBJ1-5; TRBD1 is taken as the D call from the table, unchecked against the DNA. TRBV21-1 is reported as a pseudogene. The receptor's source is a woman under 40 in good health. The CDR3 here is CASSKDRGSHQPQHF. The CDR3 region has the DNA TGTGCCAGCAGCAAAGACAGGGGGTCGCATCAGCCCCAGCATTTT.